This TCR beta chain emerged from a study of OX40 agonist ivuxolimab in advanced cancers. With regard to the full study: Ivuxolimab, which targeted the costimulatory receptor OX40 (CD134), was an agonistic, fully human IgG2 monoclonal antibody. The purpose of peripheral TCRbeta sequencing was to test whether ivuxolimab changed TCR sequence diversity and led to clonal T-cell expansion. Of the roughly 54 dose-escalation patients, hepatocellular carcinoma was present in approximately 20, melanoma in around 15, renal cell carcinoma in 9 and head and neck cancer in 9. Patients were allowed to have had prior anti-PD-1, anti-PD-L1 or anti-CTLA-4 therapy, and roughly 40% of the dose-escalation patients had been treated with checkpoint inhibitors. The dose-escalation cohort was 82.7% male with a mean age of roughly 62 years, ranging from roughly 23 to 90. Partial responses occurred in three dose-escalation patients, of whom one had hepatocellular carcinoma and two had cutaneous melanoma. Intravenous ivuxolimab was administered to patients every 2 weeks at six dose levels: 0.01, 0.1, 0.3, 1.5, 3 and 10 mg/kg. The paper reports the monotherapy dose-escalation portion (N of about 50 patients) of the phase I ivuxolimab trial.

For sequencing of the TCRbeta CDR3 region, genomic DNA was extracted from the sorted cells. The immunoSEQ Assay was used for sequencing of TCRbeta CDR3 regions. Entries here come from immuneACCESS through TCRdb and include only in-frame sequences with V and J called. Some clones fail to appear in such tables; in the studies checked, an unresolved V gene covers under half of the shortfall, and the cause of the remainder is unknown. Present in this sample are more than 95,000 clones, about 90% of which were seen just once. Less than 1% of the sample is taken by the ten largest. Patients with autoimmune disease history or receiving systemic immunosuppression were excluded from the trial. Peripheral blood for TCR sequencing was collected from all dose cohorts at baseline, on cycle 4 day 1, and on cycle 7 day 1. The samples were drawn from a first-in-human, open-label, multicenter phase I dose-escalation trial of ivuxolimab. Adults with locally advanced or metastatic head and neck squamous cell, hepatocellular, melanoma or renal cell carcinoma were enrolled in the trial. Before TCR sequencing, CD4+ and CD8+ T cells were separately sorted from peripheral blood.

Via the germline V gene, CDR1 is SGHAT and CDR2 FQNNGV. Here V drops 1 base and J drops 7 bases, and the junction holds 18 bases not matched to any gene. The CDR3 sequence holds 19 residues, the cysteine and phenylalanine included. Only the CDR3 region is kept as DNA, spanning 57 bases read in frame from base 1. General findings and caveats noted by the study authors: After ivuxolimab, CD8+ T cells had more expanded clones than CD4+ T cells on average. Low levels of normalized T-cell clonal expansion were also shown by some nonresponding patients. Which antigens the clonally expanded peripheral T cells were specific for was not determined. At doses of 0.1 to 3.0 mg/kg, clonal expansion of both CD4+ and CD8+ T cells in blood was seen between baseline and week 6. In partial responders in the 0.1-3.0 mg/kg groups, normalized peripheral clonal expansion was found to be among the lowest, especially among CD8+ T cells.

In its sample, this clone was seen once. The target of this receptor is not known. Qualities for individual bases were not recorded, and no much larger clone is one base off. Sequenced here: CD4+ or CD8+ T cells sorted from blood, sampled in a trial of the OX40 agonist ivuxolimab. The clonotype comes from an adult with an advanced solid tumor such as melanoma, head and neck, liver or kidney cancer. Recombination connected TRBV11-2 to TRBJ2-1, with 8 bases matching TRBD2. The CDR3: CASSLVRRVGRGGLNEQFF. The DNA sequence is TGTGCCAGCAGCTTAGTACGTCGGGTCGGACGGGGGGGCCTGAATGAGCAGTTCTTC.